This TCR beta chain was identified in a study of Graves' ophthalmopathy and Graves' hyperthyroidism. The CDR3 has 13 residues. Germline CDR1 and CDR2: SQVTM and ANQGSEA. V lost 2 bases, J lost 4 bases, and 11 bases lay in between. The authors amplified TCR beta CDR3 regions from RNA transcripts. The first-round RT-PCR employed HTBI primers together with the Qiagen OneStep RT-PCR kit. A multiplex PCR was then performed as the second round. TCRdb independently ran MiXCR on the multiplex PCR reads; one entry per CDR3 protein. The sample yields roughly 160,000 distinct CDR3 sequences, 37% seen once. The origin of this receptor is a woman in her thirties or forties with Graves' ophthalmopathy. The V gene is TRBV29-1, the J gene TRBJ1-1, with D perhaps matching TRBD1 (5 bases). Sequenced: peripheral blood. This CDR3 reads CSVEWGSGTEAFF. The CDR3 DNA sequence: TGCAGCGTTGAATGGGGGAGCGGCACTGAAGCTTTCTTT.